This TCR beta chain is from a study of metastatic and nonmetastatic thyroid tumors. Study in general: Repertoire comparisons spanned blood and tumor or nodule tissue from malignant and benign thyroid patients.

In its sample, this clone was seen many times. One end of the junction does not line up with germline, which may come from a read error. The sample carries other DNA sequences with the same CDR3. Germline V gene sequence: CDR1 SGHTA, CDR2 FQGTGA. The CDR3 is 17 amino acids. TCRdb re-called the PCR reads through MiXCR. The top ten hold approximately 5% of the sample, which has some 9,900 clones, around 33% seen once. Thyroid surgery was preceded by no treatment in any patient. The chain joins TRBV7-3 to TRBJ2-1; TRBD1 aligns across 9 bases. The specimen was tumor tissue. The source is a female donor with papillary thyroid cancer or a benign thyroid nodule (not recorded which). Some clones in this sample may be carry-over from other donors' samples. In DNA, the CDR3 is TGCGCCAGCAGCTCTGGCTTGGACAGGGGCCCGCGGGATGAGCAGTTCTTC. Its translation: CASSSGLDRGPRDEQFF.